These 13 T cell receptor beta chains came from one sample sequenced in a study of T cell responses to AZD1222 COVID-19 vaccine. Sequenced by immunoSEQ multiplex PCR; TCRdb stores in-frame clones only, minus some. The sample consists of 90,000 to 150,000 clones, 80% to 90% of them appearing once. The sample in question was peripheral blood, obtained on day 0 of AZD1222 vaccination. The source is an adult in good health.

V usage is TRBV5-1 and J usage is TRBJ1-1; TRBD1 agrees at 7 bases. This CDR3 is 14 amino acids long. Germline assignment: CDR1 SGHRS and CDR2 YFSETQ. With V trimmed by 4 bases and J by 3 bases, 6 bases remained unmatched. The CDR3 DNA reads TGCGCCAGCAGCCCCGACAGGGAGGACACTGAAGCTTTCTTT. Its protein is CASSPDREDTEAFF.

CDR3 DNA sequence: TGTGCCAGCAGCCCCACGGGCCAATCTAACTATGGCTACACCTTC. Translated, it gives CASSPTGQSNYGYTF. V is TRBV9 and J is TRBJ1-2, with D unresolved. The CDR3 is 15 amino acids. CDR1 is SGDLS and CDR2 is YYNGEE in the germline V gene. V was pared by 4 bases and J by 0 bases, with 13 bases between.

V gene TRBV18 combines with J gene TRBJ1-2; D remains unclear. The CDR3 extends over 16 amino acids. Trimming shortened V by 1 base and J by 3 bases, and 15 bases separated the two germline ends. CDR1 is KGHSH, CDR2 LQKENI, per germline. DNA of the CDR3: TGTGCCAGCTCACCACTCCCACGACGGCCGGACTATGGCTACACCTTC. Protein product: CASSPLPRRPDYGYTF.

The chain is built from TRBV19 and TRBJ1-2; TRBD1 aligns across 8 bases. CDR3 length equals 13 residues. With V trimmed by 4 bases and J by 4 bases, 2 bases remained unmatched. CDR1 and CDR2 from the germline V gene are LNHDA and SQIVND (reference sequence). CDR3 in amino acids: CASSTGQGYGYTF. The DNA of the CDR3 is TGTGCCAGTAGTACCGGACAGGGCTATGGCTACACCTTC.

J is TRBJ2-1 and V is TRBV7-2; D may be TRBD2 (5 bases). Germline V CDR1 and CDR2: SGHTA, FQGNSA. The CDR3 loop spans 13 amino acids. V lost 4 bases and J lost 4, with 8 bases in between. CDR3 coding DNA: TGTGCCAGCAGCTCTTCGGGGTACAATGAGCAGTTCTTC. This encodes CASSSSGYNEQFF. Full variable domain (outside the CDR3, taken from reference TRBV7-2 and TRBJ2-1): GAGVSQSPSNKVTEKGKDVELRCDPISGHTALYWYRQSLGQGLEFLIYFQGNSAPDKSGLPSDRFSAERTGGSVSTLTIQRTQQEDSAVYLCASSSSGYNEQFFGPGTRLTVL.

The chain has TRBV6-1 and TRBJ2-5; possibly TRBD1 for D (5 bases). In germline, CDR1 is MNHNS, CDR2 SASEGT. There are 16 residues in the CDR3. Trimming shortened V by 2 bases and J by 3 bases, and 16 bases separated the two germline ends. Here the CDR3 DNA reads TGTGCCAGCAGTGAAATGCCAGGACATCCGGAAGAGACCCAGTACTTC. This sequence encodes CASSEMPGHPEETQYF.

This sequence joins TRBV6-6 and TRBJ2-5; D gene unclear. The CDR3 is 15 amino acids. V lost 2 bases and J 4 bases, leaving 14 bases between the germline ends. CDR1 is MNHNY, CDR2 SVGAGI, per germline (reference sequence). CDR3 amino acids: CASSYPTSLRETQYF. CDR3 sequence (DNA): TGTGCCAGCAGTTACCCGACATCACTCCGAGAGACCCAGTACTTC.

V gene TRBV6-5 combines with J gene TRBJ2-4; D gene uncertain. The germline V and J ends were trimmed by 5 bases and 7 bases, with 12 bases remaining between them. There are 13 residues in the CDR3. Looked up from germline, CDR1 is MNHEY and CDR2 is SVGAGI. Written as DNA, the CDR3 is TGTGCCAGCAGTCCTATCGTTGGGAACATTCAGTACTTC. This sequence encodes CASSPIVGNIQYF.

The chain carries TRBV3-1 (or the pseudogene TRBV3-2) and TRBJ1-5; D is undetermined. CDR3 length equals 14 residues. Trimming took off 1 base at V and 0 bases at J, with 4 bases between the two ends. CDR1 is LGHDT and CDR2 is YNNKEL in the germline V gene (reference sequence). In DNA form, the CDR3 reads TGTGCCAGCAGCCAAGCGAGTAGCAATCAGCCCCAGCATTTT. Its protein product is CASSQASSNQPQHF.

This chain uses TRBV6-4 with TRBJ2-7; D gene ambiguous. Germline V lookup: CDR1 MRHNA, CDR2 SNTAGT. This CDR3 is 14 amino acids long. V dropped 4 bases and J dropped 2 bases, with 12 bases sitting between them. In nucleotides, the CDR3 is TGTGCCAGCAGTGCTTTCCGTCCAGCCTACGAGCAGTACTTC. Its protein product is CASSAFRPAYEQYF.

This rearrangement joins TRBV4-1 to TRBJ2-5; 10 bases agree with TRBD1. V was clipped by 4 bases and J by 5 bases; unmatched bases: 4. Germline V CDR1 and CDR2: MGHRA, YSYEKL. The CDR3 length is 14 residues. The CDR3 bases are TGCGCCAGCAGCCCGGGACAGGGGAGGGAGACCCAGTACTTC. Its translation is CASSPGQGRETQYF.

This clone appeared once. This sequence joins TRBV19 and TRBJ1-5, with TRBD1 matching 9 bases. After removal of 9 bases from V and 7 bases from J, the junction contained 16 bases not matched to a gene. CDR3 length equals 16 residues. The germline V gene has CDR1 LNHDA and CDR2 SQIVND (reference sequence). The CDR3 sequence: CASNPTGTGPGQPQHF. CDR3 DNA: TGTGCCAGCAACCCCACCGGGACAGGGCCCGGACAGCCCCAGCATTTT. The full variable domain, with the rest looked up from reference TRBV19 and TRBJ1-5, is DGGITQSPKYLFRKEGQNVTLSCEQNLNHDAMYWYRQDPGQGLRLIYYSQIVNDFQKGDIAEGYSVSREKKESFPLTVTSAQKNPTAFYLCASNPTGTGPGQPQHFGDGTRLSIL.

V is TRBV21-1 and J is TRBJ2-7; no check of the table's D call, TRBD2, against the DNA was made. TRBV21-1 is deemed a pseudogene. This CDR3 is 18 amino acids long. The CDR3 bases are TGTGCCAGCAGCCCAGCGGTTTCTAGCGGGGGGGAAAACTACGAGCAGTACTTC. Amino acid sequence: CASSPAVSSGGENYEQYF.